This T cell receptor beta chain was captured in a study of blood T cell repertoires in COVID-19. Study background: Samples of COVID-19 (acute and convalescent) were obtained from the United States, Italy and Spain. Nucleic acid was either cDNA or gDNA, and it came from T cells, B-cell-depleted T cells, or PBMCs.

Study processing details: From reference gene primer amplification, estimates of nucleated cell counts were derived. Only in-frame clones appear in the TCRdb table, and some are missing; sequencing was by immunoSEQ multiplex PCR. That table is the source of V, J and clone size, and D and trimming were worked out from the DNA. The sample shows about 240,000 clones, about 80% of them seen only once. This clone was detected only once. Sequence at one end of the junction differs from germline and may be a read error. This CDR3 spans 14 amino acids. CDR1 and CDR2 from the germline V gene are LGHDT and YNNKEL (reference sequence).

This chain links TRBV3-1 (or the pseudogene TRBV3-2) with TRBJ1-3; the D gene is possibly TRBD1 (6 bases). Source material: peripheral blood. The clonotype originates from a woman of 80 years or more with acute or convalescent COVID-19. CDR3 bases: TGTGCCAGCAACCAACAGGGATCCGGAAACACCATATATTTT. It is translated as CASNQQGSGNTIYF.